Below, 23 T cell receptor beta chains from the same sample are listed, as sequenced in a study of identical twins. Each CDR3 protein is one row after TCRdb ran MiXCR on the 5' RACE reads. The sample lists approximately 1.8 million distinct CDR3 sequences; more than 30% were seen once. Input material: cord blood. The origin of the receptors is a newborn girl in good health.

This clonotype appeared a few times. The V gene is TRBV6-5, the J gene TRBJ2-1; 8 nucleotides agree with TRBD1. The CDR3 spans 14 residues. CDR1 MNHEY and CDR2 SVGAGI come from the germline V gene. V was pared by 4 bases and J by 6 bases, with 5 bases of the junction left unmatched. CDR3 DNA: TGTGCCAGCAGTTTCCTGACAGGGGTCAATGAGCAGTTCTTC. Translating it yields CASSFLTGVNEQFF.

The J gene is TRBJ2-3, the V gene TRBV28; no firm D call. This CDR3 is built from 13 residues. Trimming pared 5 bases from V and 9 bases from J, leaving 15 bases between. Germline V gives CDR1 MDHEN, CDR2 SYDVKM. In DNA form, the CDR3 reads TGTGCCAGCAGTCCCACCGTGGCAGCCACGCAGTATTTT. Translating gives CASSPTVAATQYF.

The gene calls are TRBV27 and TRBJ1-2; no definite D call. CDR3 length equals 15 residues. V gave up 5 bases and J gave up 0 bases, with 13 bases separating them. Germline values: CDR1 MNHEY, CDR2 SMNVEV (reference sequence). In nucleotides, the CDR3 is TGTGCCAGCAGTGGCTCTAGTTCCCCTAACTATGGCTACACCTTC. Its protein product is CASSGSSSPNYGYTF.

The V and J genes are TRBV7-4 and TRBJ2-2; the D gene is possibly TRBD1 (5 bases). Germline CDR1 is SGHVT and CDR2 is SQSDAQ. CDR3 length equals 15 residues. The CDR3 nucleotides are TGTGAAAGAGACAGACCCCTCGCGAACACCGGGGAGCTGTTTTTT. This translates into CERDRPLANTGELFF.

CDR3 sequence (DNA): TGCAGTGCTAGGACTCAAGGGTTGGCTTACGAGCAGTACTTC. It translates to CSARTQGLAYEQYF. This sequence joins TRBV20-1 and TRBJ2-7, with D unresolved. The V end lost 3 bases, the J end lost 4 bases, and 16 bases lay between the germline ends. This CDR3 spans 14 amino acids. Germline-derived CDR1 and CDR2 are DFQATT and SNEGSKA (reference sequence).

The V gene is TRBV5-1, the J gene TRBJ1-1; 8 nucleotides match TRBD1. J was trimmed by 4 bases and V by 3 bases; bases with no gene match: 5. The CDR3 contains 14 residues. CDR1 and CDR2 from the germline V gene are SGHRS and YFSETQ. CDR3 coding DNA: TGCGCCAGCAGCTCGGATACAGGGGGCACTGAAGCTTTCTTT. The encoded protein is CASSSDTGGTEAFF.

J is TRBJ2-3 and V is TRBV20-1; TRBD2 matches 10 bases. J lost 2 bases, V lost 4 bases, and 6 bases had no gene match. The CDR3 is 15 residues long. CDR1 is DFQATT and CDR2 is SNEGSKA in the germline V gene (reference sequence). This CDR3 reads CSAILLAGDTDTQYF. The DNA of the CDR3 is TGCAGTGCTATCCTTCTAGCGGGGGACACAGATACGCAGTATTTT.

This clonotype was detected only a few times. J is TRBJ1-2 and V is TRBV19, with no clear D. Trimming removed 3 bases at V and 6 bases at J, with 5 bases between. The CDR3 is made up of 11 amino acids. From germline, CDR1 is LNHDA and CDR2 SQIVND (reference sequence). The CDR3 DNA follows: TGTGCCAGTAGTATTGCCGATGGCTACACCTTC. Translated, it gives CASSIADGYTF.

CDR3 bases: TGTGCCATCAGTGCGACAGGGCATTACTACGAGCAGTACTTC. This translates into CAISATGHYYEQYF. The genes are TRBV10-3 and TRBJ2-7, with 7 bases identical to TRBD1. V dropped 4 bases and J dropped 3; count of bases not matched to a gene: 6. The CDR3 runs to 14 residues. Germline CDR1 reads ENHRY; CDR2 reads SYGVKD.

The chain uses TRBV6-1 and TRBJ2-1, with a weak D call TRBD2 (5 bases). The ends were cut back, 3 bases at V and 11 bases at J, with 14 bases in the middle. The CDR3 length is 13 residues. Germline V gives CDR1 MNHNS, CDR2 SASEGT. CDR3 nucleotides: TGTGCCAGCAGTGACTACGGACTCTATAAGCAGTTCTTC. Residues: CASSDYGLYKQFF.

The chain recombines TRBV7-2 with TRBJ2-4; 9 positions agree with TRBD1. Germline V gene data show CDR1 as SGHTA and CDR2 as FQGNSA. V trimming: 4 bases; J trimming: 0 bases; junction bases outside the gene matches: 7. This CDR3 spans 17 amino acids. For the CDR3, the DNA is TGTGCCAGCAGCTCGGTGGGACAGGGAATAGCCAAAAACATTCAGTACTTC. This encodes CASSSVGQGIAKNIQYF.

This clonotype was picked up a small number of times. V and J are TRBV20-1 and TRBJ2-3; no definite D call. V was clipped by 1 base and J by 1 base, with 9 bases between them. The CDR3 loop spans 14 amino acids. Germline CDR1 is DFQATT and CDR2 is SNEGSKA (reference sequence). As DNA, the CDR3 is TGCAGTGCTAGAGTTTCTGGCGGCACAGATACGCAGTATTTT. Translating gives CSARVSGGTDTQYF.

The chain is built from TRBV6-1 and TRBJ2-1; D might be TRBD1 (6 bases). Germline V gene data show CDR1 as MNHNS and CDR2 as SASEGT. The CDR3 sequence is 12 residues long. Trimming pared 5 bases from V and 13 bases from J, leaving 15 bases between. CDR3 amino acids: CASSLTLRGQFF. DNA of the CDR3: TGTGCCAGCAGTCTCACCCTCAGGGGCCAGTTCTTC.

The chain is built from TRBV12-3 or TRBV12-4 and TRBJ2-2; D is unclear. The CDR3 sequence is 13 residues long. V lost 6 bases and J 2 bases, leaving 7 bases between the germline ends. CDR3 amino acids: CASRADNTGELFF. Written as DNA, the CDR3 is TGTGCCAGCAGGGCGGACAACACCGGGGAGCTGTTTTTT.

The chain has TRBV20-1 and TRBJ2-7; D not certain. The germline gives CDR1 DFQATT, CDR2 SNEGSKA (reference sequence). Trimming shortened V by 5 bases and J by 4 bases, and 18 bases separated the two germline ends. The CDR3 is 14 residues long. The CDR3 spells CSAPRLSKGYEQYF. CDR3 bases: TGCAGTGCTCCAAGACTCAGCAAGGGTTACGAGCAGTACTTC.

The chain carries TRBV7-9 and TRBJ1-1, with D perhaps matching TRBD1 (5 bases). Germline CDR1 SEHNR, CDR2 FQNEAQ (reference sequence). The germline V and J ends were trimmed by 5 bases and 4 bases, with 17 bases remaining between them. The CDR3 has 15 residues. CDR3 protein: CASSPRGGQSTEAFF. CDR3 bases: TGTGCCAGCAGCCCAAGGGGCGGTCAGAGCACTGAAGCTTTCTTT.

This clonotype turned up a few times. The gene calls are TRBV20-1 and TRBJ2-3; TRBD2 agrees at 9 bases. In germline, CDR1 is DFQATT, CDR2 SNEGSKA (reference sequence). V shed 3 bases, J shed 0 bases, and the junction held 7 bases outside the gene matches. CDR3 length: 16 amino acids. The CDR3 nucleotides are TGCAGTGCTAGGCGACTAGCGGCCATTAGCACAGATACGCAGTATTTT. It codes for CSARRLAAISTDTQYF.

Worth noting for this clonotype: A read error may produce the germline difference seen at one junction end. The V and J genes are TRBV20-1 and TRBJ2-7, with a possible D match to TRBD2 (6 bases). Germline lookup yields CDR1 DFQATT and CDR2 SNEGSKA (reference sequence). CDR3 length equals 13 residues. As DNA, the CDR3 is TGCAGTGCTTCGAAGCGGGCCTCCTGCGAGCAGTACTTC. Residues: CSASKRASCEQYF.

This chain's CDR3 is CSAGDHEAFF. The CDR3 DNA follows: TGCAGCGCGGGGGACCATGAAGCTTTCTTT. The V and J genes are TRBV29-1 and TRBJ1-1, with D possibly being TRBD1 (5 bases). CDR3 length: 10 amino acids. The germline CDR1 and CDR2 sequences are SQVTM and ANQGSEA. Trimming removed 7 bases from V and 7 bases from J, with 10 bases in between.

CDR3 sequence reads: CSARDLGDHQETQYF. The CDR3, as DNA: TGCAGTGCTAGAGATCTAGGGGACCACCAAGAGACCCAGTACTTC. This chain joins TRBV20-1 and TRBJ2-5; D tentatively fits TRBD1 or TRBD2 (5 bases each). V was shortened by 0 bases and J by 0 bases, with 11 bases between the two germline ends. Germline V gene lookup returns CDR1 DFQATT and CDR2 SNEGSKA (reference sequence). The CDR3 extends over 15 amino acids.

This clonotype was detected once. This chain connects TRBV10-3 to TRBJ1-5; D uncertain. V was cut by 6 bases and J by 5 bases, with 17 bases left in between. The CDR3 runs 15 residues. Germline V lookup: CDR1 ENHRY, CDR2 SYGVKD. CDR3 coding DNA: TGTGCCATCAGCCCTGCCGACGTCCCCTATCAGCCCCAGCATTTT. The encoded protein is CAISPADVPYQPQHF.

The chain couples TRBV9 to TRBJ2-7, with no clear D. Germline CDR1 is SGDLS and CDR2 is YYNGEE. V dropped 0 bases and J dropped 7 bases, with 11 bases sitting between them. This CDR3 is 13 amino acids long. As DNA, the CDR3 is TGTGCCAGCAGCGTAGACGAAGACAATGAGCAGTACTTC. Encoded protein: CASSVDEDNEQYF.

The V call is TRBV14, the J call TRBJ2-1; tentative D call: TRBD2 (6 bases). Near its end, the DNA agrees better with TRBJ2-7, so the J call may be wrong. The CDR3 has 14 residues. Germline CDR1 SGHDN, CDR2 FVKESK. CDR3 sequence: CASSQGRGGNEQYF. The CDR3 DNA sequence: TGTGCCAGCAGCCAAGGGAGGGGAGGCAATGAGCAGTACTTC.